This entry lists 31 T cell receptor beta chains sequenced from one sample in a study of CD8+ T cells in alopecia areata. Extracted RNA was reverse transcribed, and the resulting cDNA served as sequencing template. Using immunoSEQ multiplex PCR, the repertoire was profiled, and TCRdb retains in-frame clones only, with some absent. This table has roughly 190,000 clones, roughly 60% appearing once. The sample's treatment: oral pan-JAK inhibitor, 5-10 mg twice daily. Here the sequenced sample was CD4+ T cells sorted from blood, taken at week 24, from a patient treated with tofacitinib. The receptors were gathered from a human donor with alopecia areata.

The rearrangement uses TRBV2 and TRBJ1-1; D is unclear. Germline lookup yields CDR1 SNHLY and CDR2 FYNNEI. Trimming stripped 9 bases from V and 11 bases from J, with 10 bases between. This CDR3 contains 9 residues. The CDR3 nucleotides read TGTGCCAGTAGGGAGGTCGCTTTCTTT. Its protein is CASREVAFF. The full variable domain, in which reference TRBV2 and TRBJ1-1 provide the parts outside the CDR3, is EPEVTQTPSHQVTQMGQEVILRCVPISNHLYFYWYRQILGQKVEFLVSFYNNEISEKSEIFDDQFSVERPDGSNFTLKIRSTKLEDSAMYFCASREVAFFGQGTRLTVV.

This clone was seen only a few times. The rearrangement uses TRBV6-6 and TRBJ1-1; no definite D call. Trimming stripped 5 bases from V and 0 bases from J, with 7 bases between. This CDR3 contains 13 residues. The germline CDR1 and CDR2 sequences are MNHNY and SVGAGI (reference sequence). CDR3 DNA: TGTGCCAGCAGTCCCCCACTGAACACTGAAGCTTTCTTT. Protein product: CASSPPLNTEAFF.

In this sample, this clone turned up a few times. The J gene is TRBJ1-2, the V gene TRBV6-1; D is uncertain. Germline loops: CDR1 MNHNS, CDR2 SASEGT. Trimming pared 1 base from V and 9 bases from J, leaving 6 bases between. The CDR3 is 11 amino acids. The CDR3 protein is CASSEVGSYTF. CDR3 coding DNA: TGTGCCAGCAGTGAAGTGGGGAGCTACACCTTC.

This chain uses TRBV29-1 with TRBJ2-7, with no clear D. The germline CDR1 and CDR2 sequences are SQVTM and ANQGSEA. The CDR3 is 12 residues long. V dropped 2 bases and J dropped 4 bases, with 9 bases sitting between them. CDR3 protein: CSVETERYEQYF. The CDR3 DNA sequence: TGCAGCGTTGAAACTGAAAGATACGAGCAGTACTTC.

This chain links TRBV30 with TRBJ1-5; D not certain. V shed 2 bases and J shed 5 bases, with 10 bases lying between them. CDR1 and CDR2 from the germline V gene are GTSNPN and SVGIG (reference sequence). This CDR3 has 13 amino acids. The CDR3 loop is CAWSTDWDQPQHF. CDR3 nucleotide sequence: TGTGCCTGGAGTACAGATTGGGATCAGCCCCAGCATTTT.

The V gene is TRBV11-2, the J gene TRBJ1-6; D is ambiguous. Between the trimmed V and J ends, which lost 5 bases and 0 bases, there was a span of 11 bases. This CDR3 has 16 amino acids. In germline, CDR1 is SGHAT, CDR2 FQNNGV. The CDR3 DNA reads TGTGCCAGCAGCCCCATACAGAGCTCCTATAATTCACCCCTCCACTTT. Translation: CASSPIQSSYNSPLHF.

Here the CDR3 DNA reads TGTGCCAGCAGCGACAAAGGGGGGGGCGGCTATGGCTACACCTTC. This encodes CASSDKGGGGYGYTF. The chain employs TRBV4-2 and TRBJ1-2; D is possibly TRBD1 (6 bases). Looked up from germline, CDR1 is LGHNA and CDR2 is YNFKEQ. V was shortened by 5 bases and J by 4 bases, with 17 bases between the two germline ends. The CDR3 covers 15 residues.

V and J are TRBV9 and TRBJ2-3; D unclear. V lost 3 bases to trimming and J lost 3 bases, with 14 bases between them. Germline V lookup: CDR1 SGDLS, CDR2 YYNGEE. This CDR3 has 15 residues. The CDR3 loop is CASSDPWRQTDTQYF. DNA for the CDR3: TGTGCCAGCAGCGATCCCTGGCGTCAAACAGATACGCAGTATTTT.

The chain is built from TRBV29-1 and TRBJ1-1; tentatively, D is TRBD1 (6 bases). Trimming pared 3 bases from V and 4 bases from J, leaving 9 bases between. Germline V CDR1 and CDR2: SQVTM, ANQGSEA. This CDR3 spans 12 amino acids. DNA of the CDR3: TGCAGCGTTGACCTGGGGGCCACTGAAGCTTTCTTT. This translates into CSVDLGATEAFF.

This chain links TRBV10-3 with TRBJ2-7; D possibly corresponds to TRBD2 (5 bases). Trimming pared 8 bases from V and 0 bases from J, leaving 11 bases between. Germline V gene data show CDR1 as ENHRY and CDR2 as SYGVKD. The CDR3 is made up of 13 amino acids. As DNA, the CDR3 is TGTGCCATCGACGAGGGAAACTCCTACGAGCAGTACTTC. Protein sequence: CAIDEGNSYEQYF.

V gene TRBV7-9 combines with J gene TRBJ1-2; 9 nucleotides match TRBD1. V lost 4 bases and J lost 3; bases outside the gene matches: 18. The CDR3 covers 19 residues. Germline V gives CDR1 SEHNR, CDR2 FQNEAQ (reference sequence). DNA of the CDR3: TGTGCCAGCAGCTCCCTTCACCAGGGACAGGGAAGAATAGACTATGGCTACACCTTC. Its protein product is CASSSLHQGQGRIDYGYTF.

The V and J genes are TRBV9 and TRBJ1-1; D is uncertain. Trimming took off 4 bases at V and 4 bases at J, with 23 bases between the two ends. This CDR3 is built from 17 residues. The V gene's germline CDR1 is SGDLS and CDR2 YYNGEE. The DNA of the CDR3 is TGTGCCAGCAGCCCCCCCTTGGAGATAACGCTGGGCACTGAAGCTTTCTTT. Translation: CASSPPLEITLGTEAFF. Supplemented by reference TRBV9 and TRBJ1-1, the full variable domain reads DSGVTQTPKHLITATGQRVTLRCSPRSGDLSVYWYQQSLDQGLQFLIQYYNGEERAKGNILERFSAQQFPDLHSELNLSSLELGDSALYFCASSPPLEITLGTEAFFGQGTRLTVV.

The chain has TRBV25-1 and TRBJ2-7; 7 bases are a match to TRBD1. Germline-derived CDR1 and CDR2 are MGHDK and SYGVNS. There are 15 residues in the CDR3. V gave up 2 bases and J gave up 1 base; unmatched junction bases: 5. CDR3 nucleotides: TGTGCCAGCAGTGAAACTCGGACAGGATCCTACGAGCAGTACTTC. It specifies CASSETRTGSYEQYF.

This clone has just a few counts. The chain employs TRBV10-3 and TRBJ1-1; maybe TRBD1 (5 bases). Germline CDR1 is ENHRY and CDR2 is SYGVKD. This CDR3 has 14 amino acids. V lost 3 bases, J lost 3 bases, and 11 bases lay in between. In DNA form, the CDR3 reads TGTGCCATCAGTGAAGGAGGGACGTACACTGAAGCTTTCTTT. It yields the protein CAISEGGTYTEAFF.

The rearrangement links TRBV29-1 to TRBJ1-1; 9 positions agree with TRBD1. The CDR3 totals 13 residues. From germline, CDR1 is SQVTM and CDR2 ANQGSEA. Unmatched junction bases numbered 4, after V lost 5 bases and J lost 3 bases. CDR3 bases: TGCAGCGTTCGGACAGGGGTGGACACTGAAGCTTTCTTT. This codes for CSVRTGVDTEAFF.

The chain links TRBV5-1 to TRBJ1-2, with TRBD1 matching over 7 bases. The CDR3 has 16 amino acids. With V trimmed by 3 bases and J by 2 bases, 10 bases remained unmatched. Germline loops: CDR1 SGHRS, CDR2 YFSETQ. The CDR3, as DNA: TGCGCCAGCAGCTCTCTGAACCCGGGACAGAACTATGGCTACACCTTC. It specifies CASSSLNPGQNYGYTF.

The chain has TRBV5-1 and TRBJ1-6, with D unclear. Germline values: CDR1 SGHRS, CDR2 YFSETQ. Trimming removed 0 bases from V and 9 bases from J, with 10 bases in between. This CDR3 region has 14 residues. The CDR3 sequence is CASSLAGYGSPLHF. In nucleotides, the CDR3 is TGCGCCAGCAGCTTGGCGGGGTACGGTTCACCCCTCCACTTT.

Concerning this clone: Other DNA sequences in this sample translate to the same CDR3. This chain links TRBV29-1 with TRBJ1-5; no firm D call. Trimming removed 5 bases from V and 1 base from J, with 6 bases in between. The CDR3 spans 12 residues. From germline, CDR1 is SQVTM and CDR2 ANQGSEA. The CDR3 DNA is TGCAGCGTTTTAGACAGCAATCAGCCCCAGCATTTT. It specifies CSVLDSNQPQHF.

A remark on this clone: The identical CDR3 is also encoded by other nucleotide sequences in the sample. The V call is TRBV29-1, the J call TRBJ1-4; 8 bases map to TRBD1. The V segment lost 6 bases and the J segment 7 bases; nucleotides outside the gene matches: 4. Per germline, CDR1 SQVTM and CDR2 ANQGSEA. The CDR3 is 12 residues long. The CDR3 protein is CSVGDRGEKLFF. The CDR3 DNA follows: TGCAGCGTGGGAGACAGGGGTGAAAAACTGTTTTTT.

This clone showed up just once. This rearrangement joins TRBV7-3 to TRBJ2-3, with 8 positions matching TRBD2. The germline CDR1 and CDR2 sequences are SGHTA and FQGTGA. The CDR3 runs 14 residues. Trimming took 3 bases from V and 5 from J; bases not matched to a gene: 4. CDR3 nucleotide sequence: TGTGCCAGCAGCTTCAGCGGGGGAGTAGATACGCAGTATTTT. Translating it yields CASSFSGGVDTQYF.

This chain uses TRBV5-1 with TRBJ2-7; D possibly corresponds to TRBD2 (6 bases). Trimming left V 9 bases short and J 12 bases short, with 16 bases between. There are 10 residues in the CDR3. CDR1 and CDR2 (germline): SGHRS, YFSETQ. The CDR3 nucleotides are TGCGCCACTGGAGGGGTATGGGGGTACTTC. It codes for CATGGVWGYF. The complete variable domain, with remaining parts taken from reference TRBV5-1 and TRBJ2-7, reads KAGVTQTPRYLIKTRGQQVTLSCSPISGHRSVSWYQQTPGQGLQFLFEYFSETQRNKGNFPGRFSGRQFSNSRSEMNVSTLELGDSALYLCATGGVWGYFGPGTRLTVT.

This clone was seen a few times. CDR3 loop: CSGYRVRSHTQYF. CDR3 nucleotide sequence: TGCAGCGGTTACAGGGTTCGGTCGCATACGCAGTATTTT. V usage is TRBV29-1 and J usage is TRBJ2-3; possibly TRBD1 for D (6 bases). CDR3 length: 13 amino acids. Trimming removed 7 bases at V and 7 bases at J, with 18 bases between. CDR1 is SQVTM, CDR2 ANQGSEA, per germline.

The genes are TRBV6-1 and TRBJ2-5, with TRBD1 as a possible D gene (6 bases). CDR3 size: 13 residues. Trimming left V 7 bases short and J 1 base short, with 10 bases between. The germline CDR1 and CDR2 sequences are MNHNS and SASEGT. CDR3 residues: CASTGQLQETQYF. In DNA, the CDR3 is TGTGCCAGCACCGGACAGCTCCAAGAGACCCAGTACTTC.

V gene TRBV29-1 combines with J gene TRBJ1-1; D not resolved. Germline V CDR1 and CDR2: SQVTM, ANQGSEA. This CDR3 spans 13 amino acids. V was shortened by 5 bases and J by 0 bases, with 10 bases between the two germline ends. CDR3 nucleotide sequence: TGCAGCGTTCAGTACGCCATGAACACTGAAGCTTTCTTT. Amino acid sequence: CSVQYAMNTEAFF.

V usage is TRBV5-6 and J usage is TRBJ2-2; D is uncertain. CDR1 and CDR2 from the germline V gene are SGHDT and YYEEEE. The CDR3 is 13 amino acids. Trimming took off 0 bases at V and 6 bases at J, with 6 bases between the two ends. This CDR3 is CASSLVRSGELFF. CDR3 in DNA: TGTGCCAGCAGCTTGGTCAGATCCGGGGAGCTGTTTTTT.

The rearrangement links TRBV30 to TRBJ2-7; no firm D call. Per germline, CDR1 GTSNPN and CDR2 SVGIG (reference sequence). Trimming removed 3 bases from V and 4 bases from J, with 16 bases in between. CDR3 length: 14 amino acids. For the CDR3, the DNA is TGTGCCTGGAGGGGCAATAACAGAGATTACGAGCAGTACTTC. Its protein is CAWRGNNRDYEQYF.

The chain employs TRBV27 and TRBJ1-1, with 11 bases aligning to TRBD1. V lost 5 bases and J lost 3; bases outside the gene matches: 11. CDR1 MNHEY and CDR2 SMNVEV come from the germline V gene (reference sequence). The CDR3 loop spans 17 amino acids. The CDR3 nucleotides read TGTGCCAGCAGTCTCTCCGGACAGGGGGCGAGGGACACTGAAGCTTTCTTT. The encoded protein is CASSLSGQGARDTEAFF.

The chain has TRBV7-3 and TRBJ2-3; TRBD2 is a possible D gene (6 bases). V was shortened by 5 bases and J by 6 bases, with 12 bases between the two germline ends. Germline V gene lookup returns CDR1 SGHTA and CDR2 FQGTGA. The CDR3 contains 13 residues. CDR3 DNA sequence: TGTGCCAGCAGCCAGACTAGAGTTGATACGCAGTATTTT. Translating it yields CASSQTRVDTQYF.

This chain connects TRBV27 to TRBJ2-7; 10 bases line up with TRBD1. Germline trimming cut 8 bases from V and 5 bases from J; bases unmatched to any gene: 9. Germline V gene sequence: CDR1 MNHEY, CDR2 SMNVEV (reference sequence). CDR3 length equals 14 residues. CDR3 bases: TGTGCCAGCGCCTCGGGACAGGGGTTCCACGAGCAGTACTTC. It yields the protein CASASGQGFHEQYF.

This rearrangement joins TRBV19 to TRBJ1-5; no clear D. Trimming took 0 bases from V and 1 from J, leaving 1 base between them. This CDR3 is 13 amino acids long. CDR1 is LNHDA and CDR2 is SQIVND in the germline V gene (reference sequence). As DNA, the CDR3 is TGTGCCAGTAGTATAGAGAGCAATCAGCCCCAGCATTTT. Translation gives CASSIESNQPQHF.

There are a few counts of this clone. V usage is TRBV30 and J usage is TRBJ2-2, with 8 bases fitting TRBD2. Per the germline V gene, CDR1 is GTSNPN and CDR2 is SVGIG (reference sequence). The CDR3 covers 14 residues. Trimming removed 5 bases from V and 2 bases from J; junction bases left unmatched: 4. The CDR3 region has the DNA TGTGCCTGGGACCGGGGGGGCAACACCGGGGAGCTGTTTTTT. Translating it yields CAWDRGGNTGELFF. The variable domain in full, completed from reference TRBV30 and TRBJ2-2, reads SQTIHQWPATLVQPVGSPLSLECTVEGTSNPNLYWYRQAAGRGLQLLFYSVGIGQISSEVPQNLSASRPQDRQFILSSKKLLLSDSGFYLCAWDRGGNTGELFFGEGSRLTVL.